A few counts support the clone carrying this T cell receptor beta chain. The V gene's germline CDR1 is SNHLY and CDR2 FYNNEI. This CDR3 has 12 residues. V gave up 7 bases and J gave up 6 bases; unmatched junction bases: 1. The data were taken from a study of shared clonotypes between healthy human individuals. Profiled with immunoSEQ multiplex PCR; TCRdb holds only in-frame clones, not every one. The table lists some 2 million clones, 85% to 95% of them singletons. Naive CD8 isolation took CD45RO-negative cells positively selected for CCR7 and excluded terminally differentiated effector memory CD45RA+ cells.

Sample: naive CD8+ T cells sorted from blood. The rearrangement links TRBV2 to TRBJ2-4, with 9 bases aligning to TRBD1. The TCR was taken from a man aged 18-30 years in good health. The CDR3 bases are TGTGCCAGCAAGGGACAGGGAAACATTCAGTACTTC. This encodes CASKGQGNIQYF.